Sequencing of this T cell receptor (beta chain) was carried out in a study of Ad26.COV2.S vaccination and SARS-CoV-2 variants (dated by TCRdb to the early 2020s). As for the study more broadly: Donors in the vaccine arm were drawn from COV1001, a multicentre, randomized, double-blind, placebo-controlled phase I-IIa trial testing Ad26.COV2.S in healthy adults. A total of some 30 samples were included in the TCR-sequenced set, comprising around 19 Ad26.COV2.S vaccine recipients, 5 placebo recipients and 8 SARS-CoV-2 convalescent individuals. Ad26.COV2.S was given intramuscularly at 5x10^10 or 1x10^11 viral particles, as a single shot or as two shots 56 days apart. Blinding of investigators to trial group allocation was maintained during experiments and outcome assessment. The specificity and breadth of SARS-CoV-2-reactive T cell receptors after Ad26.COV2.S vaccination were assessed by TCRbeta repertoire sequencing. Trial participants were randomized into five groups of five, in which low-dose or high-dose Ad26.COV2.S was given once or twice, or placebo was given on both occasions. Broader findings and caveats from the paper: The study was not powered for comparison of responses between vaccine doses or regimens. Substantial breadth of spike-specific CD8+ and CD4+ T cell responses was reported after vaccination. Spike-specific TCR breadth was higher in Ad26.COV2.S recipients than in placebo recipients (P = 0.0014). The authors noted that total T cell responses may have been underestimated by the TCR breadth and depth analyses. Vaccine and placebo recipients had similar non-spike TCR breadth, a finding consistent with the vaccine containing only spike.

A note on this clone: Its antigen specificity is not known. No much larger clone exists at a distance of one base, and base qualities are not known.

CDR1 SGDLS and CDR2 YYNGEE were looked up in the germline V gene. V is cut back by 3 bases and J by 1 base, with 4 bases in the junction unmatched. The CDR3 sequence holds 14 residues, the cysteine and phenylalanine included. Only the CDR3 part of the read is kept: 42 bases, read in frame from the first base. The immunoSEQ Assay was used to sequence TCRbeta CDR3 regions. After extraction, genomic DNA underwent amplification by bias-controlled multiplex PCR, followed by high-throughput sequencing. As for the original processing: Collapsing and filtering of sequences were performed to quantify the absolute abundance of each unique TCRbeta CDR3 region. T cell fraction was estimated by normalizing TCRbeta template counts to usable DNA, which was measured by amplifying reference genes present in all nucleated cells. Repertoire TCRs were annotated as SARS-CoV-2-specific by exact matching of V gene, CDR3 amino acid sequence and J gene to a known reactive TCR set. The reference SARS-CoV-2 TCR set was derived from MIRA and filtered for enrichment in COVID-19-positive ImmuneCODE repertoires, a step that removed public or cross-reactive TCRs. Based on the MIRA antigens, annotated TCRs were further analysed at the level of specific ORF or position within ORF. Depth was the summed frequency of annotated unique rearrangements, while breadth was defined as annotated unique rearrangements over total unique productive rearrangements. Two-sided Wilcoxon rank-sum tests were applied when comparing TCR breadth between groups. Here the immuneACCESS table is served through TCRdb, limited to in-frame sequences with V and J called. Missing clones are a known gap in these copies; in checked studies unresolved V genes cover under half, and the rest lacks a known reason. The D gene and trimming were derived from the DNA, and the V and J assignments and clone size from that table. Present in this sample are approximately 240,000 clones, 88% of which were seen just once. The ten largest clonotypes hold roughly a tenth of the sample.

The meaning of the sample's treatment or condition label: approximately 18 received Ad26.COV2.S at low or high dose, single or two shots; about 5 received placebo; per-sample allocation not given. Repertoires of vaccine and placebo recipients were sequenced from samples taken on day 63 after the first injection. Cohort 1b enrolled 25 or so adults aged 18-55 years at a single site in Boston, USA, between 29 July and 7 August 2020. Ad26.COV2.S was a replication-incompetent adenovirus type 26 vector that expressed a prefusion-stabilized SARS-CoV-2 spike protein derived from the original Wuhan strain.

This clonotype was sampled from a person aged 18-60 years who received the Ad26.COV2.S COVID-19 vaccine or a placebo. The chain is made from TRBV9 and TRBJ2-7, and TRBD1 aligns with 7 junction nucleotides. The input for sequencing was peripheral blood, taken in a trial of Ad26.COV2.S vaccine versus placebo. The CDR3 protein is CASSATGDSYEQYF. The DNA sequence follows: TGTGCCAGCAGCGCCACAGGGGATTCCTACGAGCAGTACTTC.